A single sample gave rise to the 22 T cell receptor beta chains below, sequenced in a study of control samples from healthy donors and cancer patients. Sequencing used immunoSEQ multiplex PCR; TCRdb keeps in-frame clones, though not all of them. Of over 100,000 clones in the sample, approximately 88% were seen once. What was sequenced was blood. The receptors originated from a man in his forties or fifties in good health.

This clone came up a few times. This chain uses TRBV7-3 with TRBJ1-1; 7 bases are shared with TRBD1. In germline, CDR1 is SGHTA, CDR2 FQGTGA. Losses at the gene ends were 4 bases for V and 5 bases for J; bases not matched to a gene: 4. The CDR3 loop spans 13 amino acids. The DNA of the CDR3 is TGTGCCAGCAGCTCGGACAGGAAAACTGAAGCTTTCTTT. Translating gives CASSSDRKTEAFF.

CDR3 sequence (DNA): TGTGCCAGCAGCTGGAGGGGGGGCTGGCCAGATACGCAGTATTTT. This gives the protein CASSWRGGWPDTQYF. The chain is built from TRBV5-7 and TRBJ2-3; possibly TRBD2 for D (7 bases). TRBV5-7 is treated as an ORF (open reading frame) with a function not yet certain. CDR3 length: 15 amino acids. The V and J ends lost 3 bases and 4 bases respectively, with 15 bases between them.

The chain is built from TRBV9 and TRBJ2-7; 10 positions match TRBD1. V was clipped by 0 bases and J by 7 bases; unmatched bases: 4. The CDR3 is 14 amino acids. From germline, CDR1 is SGDLS and CDR2 YYNGEE. The CDR3 nucleotides read TGTGCCAGCAGCGTAGAGGGGACAGGGGTTGAGCAGTACTTC. This codes for CASSVEGTGVEQYF.

Of note for this clone: At one boundary the junction diverges from the germline segment, which might be a read error. The genes are TRBV11-2 and TRBJ2-3; 11 nucleotides line up with TRBD1. Germline CDR1 SGHAT, CDR2 FQNNGV. CDR3 length equals 16 residues. The CDR3 here is CASSLGQGAARDTQYF. As DNA, the CDR3 is TGTGCCAGCAGTTTAGGACAGGGGGCCGCCAGGGATACGCAGTATTTT.

This clone was recorded a few times. The chain employs TRBV27 and TRBJ2-7; TRBD2 matches at 9 bases. J gave up 1 base and V 6 bases, and 7 bases lay outside the gene matches. The CDR3 is made up of 15 amino acids. The germline V gene has CDR1 MNHEY and CDR2 SMNVEV (reference sequence). The CDR3: CASRISLAGSYEQYF. For the CDR3, the DNA is TGTGCCAGCAGAATTTCCCTAGCGGGGTCCTACGAGCAGTACTTC.

V is TRBV9 and J is TRBJ1-2; D ambiguous. CDR3 length equals 17 residues. Germline V gene lookup returns CDR1 SGDLS and CDR2 YYNGEE. The germline V and J ends were trimmed by 0 bases and 7 bases, with 22 bases remaining between them. CDR3 nucleotide sequence: TGTGCCAGCAGCGTAGCGTTGACGGCAGGAAAGGATGGTGGCTACACCTTC. Protein product: CASSVALTAGKDGGYTF.

The V gene is TRBV11-3, the J gene TRBJ2-7; D not certain. The V gene lost 0 bases and the J gene lost 7 bases, with 13 bases spanning the gap. This CDR3 has 14 residues. Per germline, CDR1 SGHNT and CDR2 YENEEA. The CDR3 bases are TGTGCCAGCAGCTTAGATGGCAGTCCAAGGGAGCAGTACTTC. Protein sequence: CASSLDGSPREQYF.

V and J are TRBV4-1 and TRBJ1-4, with 7 bases matching TRBD1. This CDR3 has 16 amino acids. CDR1 MGHRA and CDR2 YSYEKL come from the germline V gene. The V and J ends lost 3 bases and 2 bases, in that order; junction bases with no gene match: 6. The CDR3 DNA reads TGCGCCAGCAGCCATGCAGGGGGTGGGACTAATGAAAAACTGTTTTTT. It encodes CASSHAGGGTNEKLFF.

The chain combines TRBV18 with TRBJ1-2; 9 bases align to TRBD1. CDR1 is KGHSH, CDR2 LQKENI, per germline. The ends lost 3 bases at V and 5 bases at J; junction bases unmatched: 4. CDR3 length: 14 residues. CDR3: CASSPKDRGYGYTF. CDR3 DNA sequence: TGTGCCAGCTCACCTAAGGACAGGGGATATGGCTACACCTTC.

V gene TRBV29-1 combines with J gene TRBJ1-1, with D perhaps TRBD1 (6 bases). The CDR3 has 12 amino acids. V was clipped by 7 bases and J by 6 bases, with 15 bases between them. The germline gives CDR1 SQVTM, CDR2 ANQGSEA. CDR3 loop: CSGDRGGAEAFF. The CDR3 DNA sequence: TGCAGCGGTGATAGGGGGGGAGCTGAAGCTTTCTTT.

V and J are TRBV30 and TRBJ1-6; no firm D call. Per germline, CDR1 GTSNPN and CDR2 SVGIG (reference sequence). The CDR3 is 12 residues long. V lost 7 bases to trimming and J lost 7 bases, with 11 bases between them. In DNA form, the CDR3 reads TGTGCCTCGGAGAGATTAAATTCACCCCTCCACTTT. Translation: CASERLNSPLHF.

Regarding this clone: The junction does not match germline at one end; this may be a read error. The chain recombines TRBV7-3 with TRBJ2-4, with D maybe TRBD2 (6 bases). Germline values: CDR1 SGHTA, CDR2 FQGTGA. This CDR3 comprises 14 residues. The CDR3 DNA is TGTGCCAGCAGTTTAACGGGAGAAAAAAACATTCAGTACTTC. Its protein product is CASSLTGEKNIQYF.

The gene calls are TRBV5-1 and TRBJ1-6; maybe TRBD1 (6 bases). Trimming pared 0 bases from V and 7 bases from J, leaving 14 bases between. CDR3 length: 16 residues. Germline CDR1 is SGHRS and CDR2 is YFSETQ. The CDR3: CASSLGTGTLNSPLHF. CDR3 in DNA: TGCGCCAGCAGCTTGGGTACCGGGACACTAAATTCACCCCTCCACTTT.

This chain connects TRBV5-1 to TRBJ2-1, with a weak D call TRBD2 (5 bases). The germline V gene encodes CDR1 SGHRS and CDR2 YFSETQ. The CDR3 runs 15 residues. The V end was cut by 0 bases, the J end by 5 bases, with 12 bases between. The CDR3 DNA is TGCGCCAGCAGCTTGGGGCTAGCTCGGGACAATGAGCAGTTCTTC. It encodes CASSLGLARDNEQFF.

The chain carries TRBV7-8 and TRBJ1-2, with D uncertain. Germline CDR1 is SGHVS and CDR2 is FQNEAQ. This CDR3 region has 12 residues. Trimming removed 1 base from V and 8 bases from J, with 8 bases in between. For the CDR3, the DNA is TGTGCCAGCAGCTTAGACGGATCCGGCTACACCTTC. It specifies CASSLDGSGYTF.

The chain has TRBV3-1 (or the pseudogene TRBV3-2) and TRBJ2-4; TRBD1 is a possible D gene (6 bases). From germline, CDR1 is LGHDT and CDR2 YNNKEL (reference sequence). The CDR3 runs 13 residues. Trimming took 4 bases from V and 4 from J, leaving 8 bases between them. This CDR3 is CASSLTGKNIQYF. The CDR3 bases are TGTGCCAGCAGCCTGACAGGAAAAAACATTCAGTACTTC.

This sequence joins TRBV3-1 (or the pseudogene TRBV3-2) and TRBJ2-2; the match to TRBD2 covers 9 bases. CDR1 is LGHDT, CDR2 YNNKEL, per germline (reference sequence). The CDR3 runs to 18 residues. The V and J ends lost 4 bases and 0 bases, in that order; junction bases with no gene match: 9. The DNA of the CDR3 is TGTGCCAGCAGCCGGGGTAGCGGGGGTCTTACGAACACCGGGGAGCTGTTTTTT. This gives the protein CASSRGSGGLTNTGELFF.

The rearrangement joins TRBV19 to TRBJ1-5; 7 bases map to TRBD1. V lost 4 bases, J lost 6 bases, and 9 bases stayed unmatched. The CDR3 extends over 15 amino acids. CDR1 LNHDA and CDR2 SQIVND come from the germline V gene (reference sequence). CDR3 bases: TGTGCCAGTAGTACCGACAGGGTTATCCCTCAGCCCCAGCATTTT. Translating gives CASSTDRVIPQPQHF.

This clone has just one count. The CDR3 DNA follows: TGTGCCAGCAGTTTCGCCCCGGGACAGGGGTTTGACGAGCAGTACTTC. Translating gives CASSFAPGQGFDEQYF. The chain is built from TRBV28 and TRBJ2-7, with TRBD1 identical over 10 bases. Germline CDR1 is MDHEN and CDR2 is SYDVKM. The length of the CDR3 is 16 residues. With 3 bases clipped from V and 5 bases from J, the junction kept 10 bases outside the gene matches.

The chain employs TRBV2 and TRBJ1-3; no clear D. CDR3 length: 12 amino acids. Germline V CDR1 and CDR2: SNHLY, FYNNEI. The V end lost 8 bases, the J end lost 0 bases, and 5 bases lay between the germline ends. The CDR3 reads CASAGSGNTIYF. The CDR3 region has the DNA TGTGCCAGCGCGGGCTCTGGAAACACCATATATTTT.

The chain combines TRBV29-1 with TRBJ1-2, with TRBD1 as a possible D gene (6 bases). CDR3 length equals 13 residues. Looked up from germline, CDR1 is SQVTM and CDR2 is ANQGSEA. V was cut by 7 bases and J by 4 bases, with 16 bases left in between. The CDR3 coding sequence is TGCAGCGCCGGCCGGGGGCTGCCCTATGGCTACACCTTC. Protein sequence: CSAGRGLPYGYTF.

The J gene is TRBJ2-3, the V gene TRBV9, with TRBD2 matching 11 bases. CDR1 and CDR2 from the germline V gene are SGDLS and YYNGEE. V lost 3 bases to trimming and J lost 3 bases; unmatched junction nucleotides: 6. The CDR3 runs to 16 residues. The CDR3 reads CASSASGGQGTDTQYF. The CDR3 DNA reads TGTGCCAGCAGCGCTAGCGGGGGGCAGGGAACAGATACGCAGTATTTT. Complete variable domain (other parts from reference TRBV9 and TRBJ2-3): DSGVTQTPKHLITATGQRVTLRCSPRSGDLSVYWYQQSLDQGLQFLIQYYNGEERAKGNILERFSAQQFPDLHSELNLSSLELGDSALYFCASSASGGQGTDTQYFGPGTRLTVL.